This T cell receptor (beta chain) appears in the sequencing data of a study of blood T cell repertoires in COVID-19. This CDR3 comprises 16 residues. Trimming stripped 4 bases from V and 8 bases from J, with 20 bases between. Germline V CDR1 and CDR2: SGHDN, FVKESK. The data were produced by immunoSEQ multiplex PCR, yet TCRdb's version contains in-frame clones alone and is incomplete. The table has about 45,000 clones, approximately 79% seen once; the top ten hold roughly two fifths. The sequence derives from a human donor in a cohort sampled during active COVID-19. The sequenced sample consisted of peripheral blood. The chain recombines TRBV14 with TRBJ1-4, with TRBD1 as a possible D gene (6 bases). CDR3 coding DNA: TGTGCCAGCAGCCGAGTCTACAGGGAGTGGGGCGAAAAACTGTTTTTT. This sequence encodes CASSRVYREWGEKLFF.